This T cell receptor (beta chain) appears in the sequencing data of a study of molecular identifiers for immune sequencing clone quantification. Whole-study context: Five portions were made in replicates from RNA of 20,000 or 100,000 naive CD8 cells, and four underwent sequencing.

TCR libraries were built in bulk with a published protocol and specific TCR primers. TCRdb reprocessed the PCR reads via MiXCR and lists one record per CDR3 protein. The table lists about 300,000 distinct CDR3 sequences, roughly 23% of them singletons. CDR1 and CDR2 (germline): SGHRS, YFSETQ. The CDR3 runs to 15 residues. V was shortened by 0 bases and J by 2 bases, with 9 bases between the two germline ends. This clonotype was counted only a few times. Libraries for naive CD8 T cells, which were made from around 20,000 to 1,000,000 sorted cells, drew on 10%, 30% or 50% of the RNA. For naive CD8 T cells, sorting used the CD8+CD4-CCR7+CD45RA+ phenotype.

The receptor was derived from a human donor in good health. Some libraries in this study had Jurkat cell RNA spiked in. Sequencing input: naive CD8+ T cells from blood, with Jurkat cell RNA spiked in. Noted subset: FACS-sorted CD8+CD4-CCR7+CD45RA+ naive T cells. This sequence joins TRBV5-1 and TRBJ2-1; perhaps TRBD1 as D (5 bases). The CDR3 bases are TGCGCCAGCAGCTTGGCCCAGGGCACCTACAATGAGCAGTTCTTC. Amino acids: CASSLAQGTYNEQFF.